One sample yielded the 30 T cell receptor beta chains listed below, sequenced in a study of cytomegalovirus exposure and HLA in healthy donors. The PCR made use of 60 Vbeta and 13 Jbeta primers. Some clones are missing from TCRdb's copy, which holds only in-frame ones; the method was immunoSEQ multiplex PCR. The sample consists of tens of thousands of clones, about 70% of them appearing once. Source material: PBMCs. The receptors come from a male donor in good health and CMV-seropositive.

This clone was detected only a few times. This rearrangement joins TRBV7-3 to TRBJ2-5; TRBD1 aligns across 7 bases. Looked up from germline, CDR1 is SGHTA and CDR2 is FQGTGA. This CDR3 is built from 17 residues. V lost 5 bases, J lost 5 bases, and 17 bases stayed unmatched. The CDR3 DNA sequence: TGTGCCAGCAGCCGGGACAGCCGGGGCTTCAGGGGGGAGACCCAGTACTTC. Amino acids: CASSRDSRGFRGETQYF. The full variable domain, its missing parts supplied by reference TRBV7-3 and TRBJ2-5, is GAGVSQTPSNKVTEKGKYVELRCDPISGHTALYWYRQSLGQGPEFLIYFQGTGAADDSGLPNDRFFAVRPEGSVSTLKIQRTERGDSAVYLCASSRDSRGFRGETQYFGPGTRLLVL.

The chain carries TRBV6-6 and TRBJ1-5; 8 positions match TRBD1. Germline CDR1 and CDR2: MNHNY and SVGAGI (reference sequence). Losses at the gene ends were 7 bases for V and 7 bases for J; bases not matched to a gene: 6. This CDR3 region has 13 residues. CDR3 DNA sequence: TGTGCCAGCACGACAGGGGCGGAACAGCCCCAGCATTTT. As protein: CASTTGAEQPQHF.

CDR3 in DNA: TGCGCCAGCAGCCCGACGACAGGGATATACACTGAAGCTTTCTTT. Its protein is CASSPTTGIYTEAFF. This chain joins TRBV5-1 and TRBJ1-1; 7 positions agree with TRBD1. Germline CDR1 SGHRS, CDR2 YFSETQ. The CDR3 has 15 amino acids. With V trimmed by 4 bases and J by 3 bases, 9 bases remained unmatched.

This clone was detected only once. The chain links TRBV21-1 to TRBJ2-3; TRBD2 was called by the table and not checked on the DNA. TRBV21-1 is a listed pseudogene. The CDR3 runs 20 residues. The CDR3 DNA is TGTGCCAGCAGCAAAAGCCCTTGGACTAGCGGGGGGGCGGTAGCAGATACGCAGTATTTT. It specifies CASSKSPWTSGGAVADTQYF.

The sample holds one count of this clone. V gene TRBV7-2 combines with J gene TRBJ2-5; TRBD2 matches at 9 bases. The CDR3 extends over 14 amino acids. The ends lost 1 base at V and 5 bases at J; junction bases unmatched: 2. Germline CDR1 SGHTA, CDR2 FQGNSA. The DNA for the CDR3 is TGTGCCAGCAGCTTAGTGCGGGGGGGCGAGACCCAGTACTTC. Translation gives CASSLVRGGETQYF.

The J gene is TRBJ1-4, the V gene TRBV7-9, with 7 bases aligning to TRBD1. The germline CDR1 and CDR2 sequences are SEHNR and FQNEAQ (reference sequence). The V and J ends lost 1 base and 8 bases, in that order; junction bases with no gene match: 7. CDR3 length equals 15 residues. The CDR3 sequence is CASSLVGQWEEKLFF. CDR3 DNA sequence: TGTGCCAGCAGCTTAGTGGGACAGTGGGAAGAAAAACTGTTTTTT.

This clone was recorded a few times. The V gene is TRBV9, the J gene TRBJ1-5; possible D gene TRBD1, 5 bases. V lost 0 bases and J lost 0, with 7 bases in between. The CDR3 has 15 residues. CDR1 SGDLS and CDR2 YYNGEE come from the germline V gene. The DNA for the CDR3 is TGTGCCAGCAGCGTAGCAGGGAATAGCAATCAGCCCCAGCATTTT. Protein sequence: CASSVAGNSNQPQHF.

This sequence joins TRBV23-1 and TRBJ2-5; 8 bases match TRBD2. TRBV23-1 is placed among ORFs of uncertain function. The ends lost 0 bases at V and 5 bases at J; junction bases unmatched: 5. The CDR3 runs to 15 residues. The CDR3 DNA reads TGCGCCAGCAGTCAATCGGCGGGGGGCCTCGAGACCCAGTACTTC. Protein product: CASSQSAGGLETQYF.

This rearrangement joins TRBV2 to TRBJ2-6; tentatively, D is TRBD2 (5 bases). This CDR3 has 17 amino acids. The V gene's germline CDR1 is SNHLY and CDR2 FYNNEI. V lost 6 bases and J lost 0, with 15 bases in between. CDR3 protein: CASSLLDGLSGANVLTF. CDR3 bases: TGTGCCAGCAGCCTTCTCGACGGACTCTCTGGGGCCAACGTCCTGACTTTC. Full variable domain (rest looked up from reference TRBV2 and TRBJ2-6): EPEVTQTPSHQVTQMGQEVILRCVPISNHLYFYWYRQILGQKVEFLVSFYNNEISEKSEIFDDQFSVERPDGSNFTLKIRSTKLEDSAMYFCASSLLDGLSGANVLTFGAGSRLTVL.

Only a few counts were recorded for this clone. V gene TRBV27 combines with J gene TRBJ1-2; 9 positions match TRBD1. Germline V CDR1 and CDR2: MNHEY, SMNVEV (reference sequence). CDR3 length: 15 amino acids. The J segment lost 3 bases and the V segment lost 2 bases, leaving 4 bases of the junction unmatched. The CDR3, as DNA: TGTGCCAGCAGTTTAGGACAGGGGTTCGACTATGGCTACACCTTC. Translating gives CASSLGQGFDYGYTF.

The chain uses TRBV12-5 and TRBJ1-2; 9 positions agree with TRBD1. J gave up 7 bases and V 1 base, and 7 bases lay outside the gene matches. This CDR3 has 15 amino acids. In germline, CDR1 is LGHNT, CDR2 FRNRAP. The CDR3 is CASGLASGTGFGYTF. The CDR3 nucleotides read TGTGCTAGTGGTTTGGCCTCCGGGACAGGGTTTGGCTACACCTTC.

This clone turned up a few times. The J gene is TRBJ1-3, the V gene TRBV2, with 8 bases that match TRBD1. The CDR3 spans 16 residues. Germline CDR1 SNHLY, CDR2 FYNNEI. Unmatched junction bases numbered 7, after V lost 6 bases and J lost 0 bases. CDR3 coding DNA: TGTGCCAGCAGCCTGACAGGGGCAGGCTCTGGAAACACCATATATTTT. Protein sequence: CASSLTGAGSGNTIYF.

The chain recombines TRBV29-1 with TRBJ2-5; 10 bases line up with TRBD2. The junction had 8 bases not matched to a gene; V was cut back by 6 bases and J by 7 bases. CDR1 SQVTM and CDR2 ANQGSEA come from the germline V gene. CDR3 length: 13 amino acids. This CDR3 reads CSVIAGGLGTQYF. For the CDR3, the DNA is TGCAGCGTAATAGCGGGGGGCCTGGGGACCCAGTACTTC.

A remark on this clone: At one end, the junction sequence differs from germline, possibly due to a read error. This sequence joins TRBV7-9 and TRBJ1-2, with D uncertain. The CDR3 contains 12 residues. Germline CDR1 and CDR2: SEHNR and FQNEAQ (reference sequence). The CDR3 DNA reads TGTTCCAGCAGCTTAGGTGGCTCCAGCTACACCTTC. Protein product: CSSSLGGSSYTF.

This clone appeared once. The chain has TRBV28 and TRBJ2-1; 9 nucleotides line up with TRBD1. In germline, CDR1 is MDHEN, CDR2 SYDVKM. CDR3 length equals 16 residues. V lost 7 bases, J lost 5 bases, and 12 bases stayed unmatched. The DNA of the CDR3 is TGTGCCAGCACCGTACCGGGGACAGGGATAAACAATGAGCAGTTCTTC. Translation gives CASTVPGTGINNEQFF.

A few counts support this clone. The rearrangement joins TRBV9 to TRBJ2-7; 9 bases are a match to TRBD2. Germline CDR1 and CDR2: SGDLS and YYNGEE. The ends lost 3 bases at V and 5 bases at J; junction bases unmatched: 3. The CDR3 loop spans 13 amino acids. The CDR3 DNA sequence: TGTGCCAGCAGCGGGCGGGGGGGACACGAGCAGTACTTC. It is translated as CASSGRGGHEQYF. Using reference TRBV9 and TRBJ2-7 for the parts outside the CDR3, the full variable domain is DSGVTQTPKHLITATGQRVTLRCSPRSGDLSVYWYQQSLDQGLQFLIQYYNGEERAKGNILERFSAQQFPDLHSELNLSSLELGDSALYFCASSGRGGHEQYFGPGTRLTVT.

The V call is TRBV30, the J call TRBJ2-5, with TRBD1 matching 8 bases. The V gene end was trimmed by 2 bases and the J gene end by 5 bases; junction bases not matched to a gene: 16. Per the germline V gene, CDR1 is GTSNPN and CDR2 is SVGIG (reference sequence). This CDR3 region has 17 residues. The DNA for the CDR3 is TGTGCCTGGAGTAACACGGGGACAGGTCATCGGAGGGAGACCCAGTACTTC. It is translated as CAWSNTGTGHRRETQYF.

Here the CDR3 reads CASSYLPGTEAFF. The CDR3 DNA follows: TGCGCCAGCAGCTACCTACCGGGGACTGAAGCTTTCTTT. The J gene is TRBJ1-1, the V gene TRBV5-1; D remains ambiguous. Trimming shortened V by 3 bases and J by 5 bases, and 11 bases separated the two germline ends. Germline-derived CDR1 and CDR2 are SGHRS and YFSETQ. The CDR3 loop spans 13 amino acids.

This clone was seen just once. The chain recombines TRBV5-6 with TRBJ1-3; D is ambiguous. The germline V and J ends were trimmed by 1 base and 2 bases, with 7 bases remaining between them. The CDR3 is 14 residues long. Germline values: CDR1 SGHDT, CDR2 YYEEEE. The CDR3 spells CASSLRVAGNTIYF. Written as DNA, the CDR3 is TGTGCCAGCAGCTTGCGAGTAGCTGGAAACACCATATATTTT.

CDR3 protein: CASSWGSAFYEQYF. The CDR3 DNA reads as TGTGCCAGCAGCTGGGGCAGTGCCTTCTACGAGCAGTACTTC. The chain carries TRBV7-9 and TRBJ2-7; D might be TRBD1 (5 bases). The CDR3 has 14 amino acids. V was pared by 4 bases and J by 3 bases, with 13 bases between. The V gene's germline CDR1 is SEHNR and CDR2 FQNEAQ (reference sequence). The variable domain in full, completed from reference TRBV7-9 and TRBJ2-7, reads DTGVSQNPRHKITKRGQNVTFRCDPISEHNRLYWYRQTLGQGPEFLTYFQNEAQLEKSRLLSDRFSAERPKGSFSTLEIQRTEQGDSAMYLCASSWGSAFYEQYFGPGTRLTVT.

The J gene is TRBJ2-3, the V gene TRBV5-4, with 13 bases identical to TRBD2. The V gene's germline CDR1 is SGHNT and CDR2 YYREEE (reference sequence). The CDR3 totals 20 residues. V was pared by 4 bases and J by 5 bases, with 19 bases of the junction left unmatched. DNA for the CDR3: TGTGCCAGCAGCCCTCCGGGACAGAAACTAGCGGGAGGGTTTCTAGATACGCAGTATTTT. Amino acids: CASSPPGQKLAGGFLDTQYF.

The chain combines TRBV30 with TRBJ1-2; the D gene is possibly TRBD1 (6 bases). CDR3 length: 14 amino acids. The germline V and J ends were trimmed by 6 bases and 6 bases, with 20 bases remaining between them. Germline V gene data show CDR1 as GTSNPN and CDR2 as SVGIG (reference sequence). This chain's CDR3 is CACMRGGLGNGYTF. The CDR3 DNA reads TGTGCCTGCATGAGGGGGGGGCTAGGGAATGGCTACACCTTC.

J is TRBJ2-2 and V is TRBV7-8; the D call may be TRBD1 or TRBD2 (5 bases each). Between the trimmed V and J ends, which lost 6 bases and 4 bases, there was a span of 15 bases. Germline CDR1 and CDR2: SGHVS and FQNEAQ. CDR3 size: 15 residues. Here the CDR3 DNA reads TGTGCCAGCAGGTTACAGGAGGCGATCACCGGGGAGCTGTTTTTT. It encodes CASRLQEAITGELFF.

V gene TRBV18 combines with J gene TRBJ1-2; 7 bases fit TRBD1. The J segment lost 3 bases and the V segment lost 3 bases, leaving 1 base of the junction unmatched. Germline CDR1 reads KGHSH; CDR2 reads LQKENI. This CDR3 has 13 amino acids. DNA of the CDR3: TGTGCCAGCTCACCCGACAGGGACTATGGCTACACCTTC. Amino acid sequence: CASSPDRDYGYTF. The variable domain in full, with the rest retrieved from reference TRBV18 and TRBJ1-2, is NAGVMQNPRHLVRRRGQEARLRCSPMKGHSHVYWYRQLPEEGLKFMVYLQKENIIDESGMPKERFSAEFPKEGPSILRIQQVVRGDSAAYFCASSPDRDYGYTFGSGTRLTVV.

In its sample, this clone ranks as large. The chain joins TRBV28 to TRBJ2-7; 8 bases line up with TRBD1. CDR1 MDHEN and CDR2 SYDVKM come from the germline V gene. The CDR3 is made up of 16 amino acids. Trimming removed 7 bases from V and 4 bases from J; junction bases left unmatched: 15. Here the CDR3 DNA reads TGTGCCAGCACCCCGAATGGGGCAGGGGGCTTATACGAGCAGTACTTC. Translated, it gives CASTPNGAGGLYEQYF.

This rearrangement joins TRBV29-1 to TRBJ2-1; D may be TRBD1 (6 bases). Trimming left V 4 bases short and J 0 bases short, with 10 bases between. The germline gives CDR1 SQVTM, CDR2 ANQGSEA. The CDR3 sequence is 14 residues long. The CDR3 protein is CSVGQAYSYNEQFF. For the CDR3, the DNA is TGCAGCGTTGGACAGGCGTACTCCTACAATGAGCAGTTCTTC.

DNA for the CDR3: TGTGCCAGTAGTATTGCGGGAGGGCCTGGCGGGGAGCTGTTTTTT. It translates to CASSIAGGPGGELFF. This chain joins TRBV19 and TRBJ2-2, with 9 bases aligning to TRBD2. Germline CDR1 is LNHDA and CDR2 is SQIVND (reference sequence). Trimming took 3 bases from V and 7 from J; bases not matched to a gene: 6. The CDR3 has 15 residues.

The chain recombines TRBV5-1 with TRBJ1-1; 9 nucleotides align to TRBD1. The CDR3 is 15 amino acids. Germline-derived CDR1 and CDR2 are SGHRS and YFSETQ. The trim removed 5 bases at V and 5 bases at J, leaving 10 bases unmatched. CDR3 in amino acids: CASSGGDREFTEAFF. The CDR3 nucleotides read TGCGCCAGCAGTGGAGGGGACAGGGAATTTACTGAAGCTTTCTTT. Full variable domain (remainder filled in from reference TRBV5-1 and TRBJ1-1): KAGVTQTPRYLIKTRGQQVTLSCSPISGHRSVSWYQQTPGQGLQFLFEYFSETQRNKGNFPGRFSGRQFSNSRSEMNVSTLELGDSALYLCASSGGDREFTEAFFGQGTRLTVV.

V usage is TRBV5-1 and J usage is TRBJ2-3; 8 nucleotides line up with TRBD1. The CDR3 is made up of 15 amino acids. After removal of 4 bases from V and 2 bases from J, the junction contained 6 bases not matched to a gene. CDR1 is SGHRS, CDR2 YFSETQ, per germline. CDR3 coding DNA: TGCGCCAGCAGCATCGGGACAGGCCTCACAGATACGCAGTATTTT. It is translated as CASSIGTGLTDTQYF.

CDR3 in amino acids: CARSFGQGNLDEQYF. CDR3 DNA: TGTGCCAGAAGCTTCGGACAGGGGAATTTGGACGAGCAGTACTTC. The chain couples TRBV5-3 to TRBJ2-5; TRBD1 aligns across 9 bases. The tail of the sequence fits TRBJ2-7 better, so the J call may be wrong. TRBV5-3 is annotated as an ORF whose role is uncertain. The CDR3 is made up of 15 amino acids.